The entry below gives a single TCR beta chain sequence along with its context. The antigen is undetermined. The source of the sample is a study of T cell responses to AZD1222 COVID-19 vaccine. General study points: CD4 TCRs associated with vaccination spanned spike, dominating at 160-218 and 743-854. Just a handful of people given AZD1222 tested seropositive at baseline.

Germline V gene data show CDR1 as MNHEY and CDR2 as SVGAGI. The CDR3 runs to 13 residues. The V end lost 0 bases, the J end lost 7 bases, and 9 bases lay between the germline ends. The method was immunoSEQ multiplex PCR; TCRdb's version includes in-frame clones alone and lacks a portion of them. The data contain tens of thousands of clones, over 80% of them seen just once; the ten biggest clones take up about 18%. The source was peripheral blood, collected 28 days after the second AZD1222 dose. The chain has TRBV6-5 and TRBJ1-2; no firm D call. This clonotype originated in an adult who received the AZD1222 COVID-19 vaccine. The CDR3 sequence: CASSYSPRAGYTF. CDR3 sequence (DNA): TGTGCCAGCAGTTACTCCCCCCGGGCTGGCTACACCTTC.